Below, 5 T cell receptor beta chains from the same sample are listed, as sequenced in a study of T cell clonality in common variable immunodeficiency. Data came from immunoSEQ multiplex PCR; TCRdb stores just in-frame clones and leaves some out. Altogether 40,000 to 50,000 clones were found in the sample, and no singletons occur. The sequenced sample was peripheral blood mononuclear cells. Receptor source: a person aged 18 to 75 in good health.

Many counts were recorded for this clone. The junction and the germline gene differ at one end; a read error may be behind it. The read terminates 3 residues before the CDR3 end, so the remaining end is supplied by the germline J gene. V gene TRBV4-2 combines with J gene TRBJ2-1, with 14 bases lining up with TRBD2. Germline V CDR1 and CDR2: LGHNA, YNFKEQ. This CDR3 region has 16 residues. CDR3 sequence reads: CASSPTSGGAYNEQFF. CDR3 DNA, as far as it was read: TGCGCCAGCAGCCCGACTAGCGGGGGGGCCTACAATGAG.

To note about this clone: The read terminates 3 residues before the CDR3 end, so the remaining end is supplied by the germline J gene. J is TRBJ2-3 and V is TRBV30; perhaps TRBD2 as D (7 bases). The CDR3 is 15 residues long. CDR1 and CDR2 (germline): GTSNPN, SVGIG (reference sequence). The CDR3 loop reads CAWSFGQTSNQPQYF. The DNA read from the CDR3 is TGTGCCTGGAGCTTTGGACAGACTAGCAATCAGCCG.

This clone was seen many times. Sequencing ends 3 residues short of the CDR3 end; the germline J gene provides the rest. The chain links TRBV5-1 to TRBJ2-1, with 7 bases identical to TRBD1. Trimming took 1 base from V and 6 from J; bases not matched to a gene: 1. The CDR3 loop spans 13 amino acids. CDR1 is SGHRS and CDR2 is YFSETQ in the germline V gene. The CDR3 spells CASSLSGGNEQFF. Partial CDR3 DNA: TGCGCCAGCAGCTTGTCAGGGGGCAATGAG.

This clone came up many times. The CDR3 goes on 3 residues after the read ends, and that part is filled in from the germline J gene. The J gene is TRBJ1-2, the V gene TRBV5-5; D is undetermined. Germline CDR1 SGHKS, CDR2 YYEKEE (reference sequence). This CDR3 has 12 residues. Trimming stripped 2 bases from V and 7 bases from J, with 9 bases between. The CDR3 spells CASSLPSSGYTF. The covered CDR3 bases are TGTGCCAGCAGCTTACCGTCTAGTGGC.

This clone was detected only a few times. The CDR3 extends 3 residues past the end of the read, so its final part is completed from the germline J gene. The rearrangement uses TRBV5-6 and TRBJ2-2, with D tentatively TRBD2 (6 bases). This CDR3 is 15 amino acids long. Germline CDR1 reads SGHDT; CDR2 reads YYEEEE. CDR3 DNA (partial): TGTGCCAGCAGCTTGGGGGGTCTGTCGGGGGAAAAG. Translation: CASSLGGLSGEK. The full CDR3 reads CASSLGGLSGEKLFF.